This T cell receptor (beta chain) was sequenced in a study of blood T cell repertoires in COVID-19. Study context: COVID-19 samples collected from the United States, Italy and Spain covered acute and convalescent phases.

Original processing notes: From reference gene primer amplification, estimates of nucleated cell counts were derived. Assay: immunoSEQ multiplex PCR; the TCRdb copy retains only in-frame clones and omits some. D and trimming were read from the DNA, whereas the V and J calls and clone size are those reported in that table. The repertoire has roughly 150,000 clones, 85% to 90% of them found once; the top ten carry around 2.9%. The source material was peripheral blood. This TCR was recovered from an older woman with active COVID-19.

This CDR3 reads CASSELAGAVGEQYF. Here the CDR3 DNA reads TGTGCCAGCAGTGAATTGGCTGGGGCGGTCGGCGAGCAGTACTTC. V and J are TRBV2 and TRBJ2-7; a possible D gene is TRBD1 (5 bases). This CDR3 region has 15 residues. CDR1 and CDR2 from the germline V gene are SNHLY and FYNNEI. V was pared by 2 bases and J by 6 bases, with 17 bases between.